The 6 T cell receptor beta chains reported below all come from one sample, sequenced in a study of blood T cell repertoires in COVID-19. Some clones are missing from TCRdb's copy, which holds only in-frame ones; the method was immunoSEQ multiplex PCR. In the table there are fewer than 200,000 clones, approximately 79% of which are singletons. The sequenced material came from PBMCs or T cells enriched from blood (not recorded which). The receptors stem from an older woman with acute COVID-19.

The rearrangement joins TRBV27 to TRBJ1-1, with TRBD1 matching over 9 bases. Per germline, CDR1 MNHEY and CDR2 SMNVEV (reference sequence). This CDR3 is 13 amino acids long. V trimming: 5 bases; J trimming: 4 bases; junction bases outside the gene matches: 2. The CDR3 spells CASSPQGATEAFF. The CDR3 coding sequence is TGTGCCAGCAGTCCACAGGGGGCCACTGAAGCTTTCTTT.

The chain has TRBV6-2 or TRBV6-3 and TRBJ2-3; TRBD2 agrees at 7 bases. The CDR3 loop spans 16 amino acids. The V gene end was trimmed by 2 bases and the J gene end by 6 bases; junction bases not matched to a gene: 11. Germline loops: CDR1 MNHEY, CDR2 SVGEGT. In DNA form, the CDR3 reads TGTGCCAGCAGTTACCGGGAGGTCCCGGATGGGGATACGCAGTATTTT. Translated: CASSYREVPDGDTQYF.

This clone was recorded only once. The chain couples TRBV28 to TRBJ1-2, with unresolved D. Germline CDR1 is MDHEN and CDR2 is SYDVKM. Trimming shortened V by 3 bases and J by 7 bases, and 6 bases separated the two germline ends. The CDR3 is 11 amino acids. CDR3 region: CASSFLSGYTF. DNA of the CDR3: TGTGCCAGCAGTTTTCTGAGTGGCTACACCTTC.

The CDR3 region has the DNA TGTGCCATCAGTGAGTCGACGGCGGGACCCTCCTACGAGCAGTACTTC. It specifies CAISESTAGPSYEQYF. V and J are TRBV10-3 and TRBJ2-7; D is perhaps TRBD2 (6 bases). Germline assignment: CDR1 ENHRY and CDR2 SYGVKD. Trimming left V 0 bases short and J 0 bases short, with 12 bases between. The CDR3 is 16 amino acids.

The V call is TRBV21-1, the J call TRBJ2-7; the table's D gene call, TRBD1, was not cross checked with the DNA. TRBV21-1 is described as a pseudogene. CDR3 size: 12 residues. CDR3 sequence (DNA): TGTGCCAGCAGCAAAACAGGGATCGAGCAGTACTTC. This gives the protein CASSKTGIEQYF.

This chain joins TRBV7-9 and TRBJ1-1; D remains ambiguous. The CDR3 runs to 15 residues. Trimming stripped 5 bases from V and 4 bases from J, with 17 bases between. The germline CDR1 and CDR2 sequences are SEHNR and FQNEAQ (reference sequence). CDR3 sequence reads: CASSPLALMRTEAFF. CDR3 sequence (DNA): TGTGCCAGCAGCCCCCTCGCGCTGATGCGCACTGAAGCTTTCTTT. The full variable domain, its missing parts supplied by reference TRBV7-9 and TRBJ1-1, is DTGVSQNPRHKITKRGQNVTFRCDPISEHNRLYWYRQTLGQGPEFLTYFQNEAQLEKSRLLSDRFSAERPKGSFSTLEIQRTEQGDSAMYLCASSPLALMRTEAFFGQGTRLTVV.